This T cell receptor beta chain was captured in a study of blood T cell repertoires in COVID-19. About the research overall: Samples representing acute and convalescent COVID-19 were sourced from the United States, Italy and Spain. T cells, B-cell-depleted T cells, or PBMCs provided the cDNA or gDNA that served as material.

The V gene lost 0 bases and the J gene lost 2 bases, with 12 bases spanning the gap. The CDR3 runs 16 residues. Germline CDR1 reads SEHNR; CDR2 reads FQNEAQ (reference sequence). Profiled with immunoSEQ multiplex PCR; TCRdb holds only in-frame clones, not every one. The repertoire consists of 110,000 or so clones, with around 85% occurring once and the leading ten covering about 13%. Specimen: peripheral blood. The sequence derives from a human donor in a cohort sampled during active COVID-19. The chain couples TRBV7-9 to TRBJ2-3; D is possibly TRBD2 (7 bases). CDR3 in amino acids: CASSLAPRGATDTQYF. CDR3 bases: TGTGCCAGCAGCTTAGCCCCTCGGGGGGCCACAGATACGCAGTATTTT.